This record covers a single TCR beta chain. Its antigen is unidentified. The sample belongs to a study of healthy donors' naive CD4 and CD8 T cells. Study-level results: Negatively charged CDR3s marked CD8+ lineage; positively charged CDR3s marked CD4+ lineage. Most V and J genes were reportedly biased between naive CD4+ and CD8+ cells.

Starting from about 470 ng of total RNA, TCR libraries were made with linear amplification. TCRdb re-called the reads with MiXCR, one entry per CDR3 protein. This table holds approximately 200,000 distinct CDR3 sequences, about 70% found once. The CDR3 is 16 amino acids. The J segment lost 4 bases and the V segment lost 1 base, leaving 5 bases of the junction unmatched. Germline V gene data show CDR1 as KGHDR and CDR2 as SFDVKD. Sequenced material: naive CD4+ and CD8+ T cells sorted from blood, pooled from several donors. The chain carries TRBV24-1 and TRBJ2-5, with TRBD1 matching over 10 bases. This TCR was recovered from a pool of human donors in good health; the sample pools cells from several healthy donors. In DNA form, the CDR3 reads TGTGCCACCAGTGATTTCCGGGACAGGGGAGTAGAGACCCAGTACTTC. Translation gives CATSDFRDRGVETQYF.